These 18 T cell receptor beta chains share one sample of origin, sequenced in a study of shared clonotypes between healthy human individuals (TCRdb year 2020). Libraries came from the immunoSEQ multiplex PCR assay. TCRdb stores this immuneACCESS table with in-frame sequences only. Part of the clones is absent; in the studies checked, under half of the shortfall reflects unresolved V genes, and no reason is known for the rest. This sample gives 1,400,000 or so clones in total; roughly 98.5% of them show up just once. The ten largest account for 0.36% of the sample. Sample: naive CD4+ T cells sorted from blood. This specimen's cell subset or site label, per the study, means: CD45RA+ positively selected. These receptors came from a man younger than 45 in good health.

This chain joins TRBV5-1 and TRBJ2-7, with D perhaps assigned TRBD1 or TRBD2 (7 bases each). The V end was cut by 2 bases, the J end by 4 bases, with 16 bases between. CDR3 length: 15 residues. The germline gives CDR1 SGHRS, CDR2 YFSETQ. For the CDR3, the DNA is TGCGCCAGCAGCTTCCGGGGGGACAGCGCTTACGAGCAGTACTTC. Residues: CASSFRGDSAYEQYF.

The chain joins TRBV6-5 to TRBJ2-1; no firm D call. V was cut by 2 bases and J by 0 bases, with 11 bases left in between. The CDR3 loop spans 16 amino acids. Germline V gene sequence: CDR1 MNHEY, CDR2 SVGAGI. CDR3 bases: TGTGCCAGCAGTTACGGTCAGCCAAGCTCCTACAATGAGCAGTTCTTC. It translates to CASSYGQPSSYNEQFF.

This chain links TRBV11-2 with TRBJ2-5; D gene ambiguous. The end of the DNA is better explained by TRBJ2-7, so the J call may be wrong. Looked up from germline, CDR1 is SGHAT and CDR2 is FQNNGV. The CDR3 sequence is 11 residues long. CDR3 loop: CASSFSYEQYF. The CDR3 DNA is TGTGCCAGCAGCTTCTCCTACGAGCAGTACTTC.

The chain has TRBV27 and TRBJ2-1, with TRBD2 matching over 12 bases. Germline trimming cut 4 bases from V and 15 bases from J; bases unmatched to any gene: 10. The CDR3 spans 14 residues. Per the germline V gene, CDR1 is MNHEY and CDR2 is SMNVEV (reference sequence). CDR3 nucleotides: TGTGCCAGCAGTTCCGGACTAGCGGGAAGAGAAAGGTTCTTC. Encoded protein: CASSSGLAGRERFF.

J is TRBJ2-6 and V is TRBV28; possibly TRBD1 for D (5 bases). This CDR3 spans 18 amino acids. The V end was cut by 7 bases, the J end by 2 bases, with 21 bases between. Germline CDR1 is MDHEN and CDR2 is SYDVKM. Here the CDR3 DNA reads TGTGCCAGCACCTCCTCCTGGCAGGGCCCCACTGGGGCCAACGTCCTGACTTTC. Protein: CASTSSWQGPTGANVLTF.

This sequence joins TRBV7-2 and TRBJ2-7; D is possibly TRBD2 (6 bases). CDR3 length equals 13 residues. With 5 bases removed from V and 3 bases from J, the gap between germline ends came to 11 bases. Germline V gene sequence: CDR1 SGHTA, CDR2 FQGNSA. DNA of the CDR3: TGTGCCAGCAGCCAGCAGGGAGGCTACGAGCAGTACTTC. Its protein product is CASSQQGGYEQYF. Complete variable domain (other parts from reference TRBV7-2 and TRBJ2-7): GAGVSQSPSNKVTEKGKDVELRCDPISGHTALYWYRQSLGQGLEFLIYFQGNSAPDKSGLPSDRFSAERTGGSVSTLTIQRTQQEDSAVYLCASSQQGGYEQYFGPGTRLTVT.

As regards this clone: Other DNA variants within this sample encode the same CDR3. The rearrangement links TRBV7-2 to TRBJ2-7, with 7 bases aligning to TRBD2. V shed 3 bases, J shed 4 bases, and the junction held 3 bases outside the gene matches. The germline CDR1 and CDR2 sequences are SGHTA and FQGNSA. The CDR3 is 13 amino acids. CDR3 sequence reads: CASSLGLLYEQYF. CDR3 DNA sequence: TGTGCCAGCAGCTTGGGACTATTATACGAGCAGTACTTC.

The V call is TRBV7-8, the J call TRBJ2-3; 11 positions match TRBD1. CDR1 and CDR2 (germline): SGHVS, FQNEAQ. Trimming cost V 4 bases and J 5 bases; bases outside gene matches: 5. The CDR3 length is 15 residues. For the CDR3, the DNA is TGTGCCAGCAGCTACCGGGACAGGGGGAAAGATACGCAGTATTTT. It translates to CASSYRDRGKDTQYF.

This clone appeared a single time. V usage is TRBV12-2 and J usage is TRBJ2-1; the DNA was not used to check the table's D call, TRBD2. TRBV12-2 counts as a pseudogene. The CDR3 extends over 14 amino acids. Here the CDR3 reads CARTPSGPYNEQFF. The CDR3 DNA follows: TGTGCAAGAACCCCTAGCGGGCCATACAATGAGCAGTTCTTC.

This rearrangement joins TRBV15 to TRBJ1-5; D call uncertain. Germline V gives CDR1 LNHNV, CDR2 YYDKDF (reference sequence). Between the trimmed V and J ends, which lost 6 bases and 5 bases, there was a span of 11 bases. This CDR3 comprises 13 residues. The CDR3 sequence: CATSLGLDQPQHF. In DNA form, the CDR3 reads TGTGCCACCAGTTTAGGTTTGGATCAGCCCCAGCATTTT.

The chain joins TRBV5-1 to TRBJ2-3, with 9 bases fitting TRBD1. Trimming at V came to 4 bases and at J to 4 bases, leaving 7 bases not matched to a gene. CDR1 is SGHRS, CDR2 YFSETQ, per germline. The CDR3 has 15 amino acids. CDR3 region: CASSRGQGDADTQYF. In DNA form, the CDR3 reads TGCGCCAGCAGCCGGGGACAGGGTGACGCAGATACGCAGTATTTT.

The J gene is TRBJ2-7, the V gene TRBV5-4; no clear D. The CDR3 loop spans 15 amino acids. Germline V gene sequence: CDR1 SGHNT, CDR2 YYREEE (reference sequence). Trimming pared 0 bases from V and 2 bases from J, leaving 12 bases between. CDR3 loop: CASSLGGASTYEQYF. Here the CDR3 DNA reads TGTGCCAGCAGCTTGGGCGGAGCATCCACCTACGAGCAGTACTTC.

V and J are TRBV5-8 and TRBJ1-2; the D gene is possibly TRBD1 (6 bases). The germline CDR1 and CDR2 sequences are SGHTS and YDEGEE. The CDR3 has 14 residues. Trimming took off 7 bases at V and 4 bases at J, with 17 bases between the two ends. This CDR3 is CASWDTSKGYGYTF. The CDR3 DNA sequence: TGTGCCAGCTGGGACACCTCGAAGGGCTATGGCTACACCTTC.

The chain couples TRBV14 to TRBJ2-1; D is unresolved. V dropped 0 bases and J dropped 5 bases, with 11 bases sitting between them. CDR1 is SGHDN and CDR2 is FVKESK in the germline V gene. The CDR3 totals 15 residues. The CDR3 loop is CASSQELVPHNEQFF. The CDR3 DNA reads TGTGCCAGCAGCCAAGAGCTAGTACCCCACAATGAGCAGTTCTTC.

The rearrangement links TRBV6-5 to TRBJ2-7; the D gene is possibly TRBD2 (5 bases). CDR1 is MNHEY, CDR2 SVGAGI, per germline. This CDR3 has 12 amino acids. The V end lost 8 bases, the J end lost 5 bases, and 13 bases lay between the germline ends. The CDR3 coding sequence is TGTGCCAGCCCCGGGAATGATCACGAGCAGTACTTC. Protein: CASPGNDHEQYF.

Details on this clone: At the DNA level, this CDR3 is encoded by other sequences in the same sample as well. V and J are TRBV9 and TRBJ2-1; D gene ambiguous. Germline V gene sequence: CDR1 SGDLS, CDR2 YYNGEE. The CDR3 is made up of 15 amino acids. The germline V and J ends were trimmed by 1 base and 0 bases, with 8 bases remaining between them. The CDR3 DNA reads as TGTGCCAGCAGCGTAAGCGCCAGCTCCTACAATGAGCAGTTCTTC. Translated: CASSVSASSYNEQFF.

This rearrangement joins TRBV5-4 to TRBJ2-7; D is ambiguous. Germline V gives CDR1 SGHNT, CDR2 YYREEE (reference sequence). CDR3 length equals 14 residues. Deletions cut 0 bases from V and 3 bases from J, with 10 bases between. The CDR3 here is CASSLDGSRYEQYF. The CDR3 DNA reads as TGTGCCAGCAGCTTGGACGGTTCCCGCTACGAGCAGTACTTC.

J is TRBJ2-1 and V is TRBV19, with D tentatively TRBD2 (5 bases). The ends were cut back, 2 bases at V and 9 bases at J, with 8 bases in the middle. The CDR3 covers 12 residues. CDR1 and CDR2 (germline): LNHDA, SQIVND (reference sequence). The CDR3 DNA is TGTGCCAGTAGTATAAGGGCGGGTGAGCAGTTCTTC. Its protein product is CASSIRAGEQFF.